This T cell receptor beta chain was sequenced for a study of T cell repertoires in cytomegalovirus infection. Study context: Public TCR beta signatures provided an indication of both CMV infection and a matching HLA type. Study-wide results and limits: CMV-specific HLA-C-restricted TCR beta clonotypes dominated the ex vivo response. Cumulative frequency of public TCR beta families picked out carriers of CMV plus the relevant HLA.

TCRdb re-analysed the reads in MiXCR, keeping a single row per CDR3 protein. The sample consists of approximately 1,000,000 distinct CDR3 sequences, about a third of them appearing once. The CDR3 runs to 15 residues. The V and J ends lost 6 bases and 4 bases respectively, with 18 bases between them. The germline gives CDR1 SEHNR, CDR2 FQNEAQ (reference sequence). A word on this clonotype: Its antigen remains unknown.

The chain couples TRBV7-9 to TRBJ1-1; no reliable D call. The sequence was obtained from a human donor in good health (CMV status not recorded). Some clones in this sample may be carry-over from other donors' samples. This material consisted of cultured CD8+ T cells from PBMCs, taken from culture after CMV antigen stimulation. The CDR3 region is CASSPPGVPFTEAFF. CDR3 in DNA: TGTGCCAGCAGTCCTCCGGGAGTCCCTTTCACTGAAGCTTTCTTT.